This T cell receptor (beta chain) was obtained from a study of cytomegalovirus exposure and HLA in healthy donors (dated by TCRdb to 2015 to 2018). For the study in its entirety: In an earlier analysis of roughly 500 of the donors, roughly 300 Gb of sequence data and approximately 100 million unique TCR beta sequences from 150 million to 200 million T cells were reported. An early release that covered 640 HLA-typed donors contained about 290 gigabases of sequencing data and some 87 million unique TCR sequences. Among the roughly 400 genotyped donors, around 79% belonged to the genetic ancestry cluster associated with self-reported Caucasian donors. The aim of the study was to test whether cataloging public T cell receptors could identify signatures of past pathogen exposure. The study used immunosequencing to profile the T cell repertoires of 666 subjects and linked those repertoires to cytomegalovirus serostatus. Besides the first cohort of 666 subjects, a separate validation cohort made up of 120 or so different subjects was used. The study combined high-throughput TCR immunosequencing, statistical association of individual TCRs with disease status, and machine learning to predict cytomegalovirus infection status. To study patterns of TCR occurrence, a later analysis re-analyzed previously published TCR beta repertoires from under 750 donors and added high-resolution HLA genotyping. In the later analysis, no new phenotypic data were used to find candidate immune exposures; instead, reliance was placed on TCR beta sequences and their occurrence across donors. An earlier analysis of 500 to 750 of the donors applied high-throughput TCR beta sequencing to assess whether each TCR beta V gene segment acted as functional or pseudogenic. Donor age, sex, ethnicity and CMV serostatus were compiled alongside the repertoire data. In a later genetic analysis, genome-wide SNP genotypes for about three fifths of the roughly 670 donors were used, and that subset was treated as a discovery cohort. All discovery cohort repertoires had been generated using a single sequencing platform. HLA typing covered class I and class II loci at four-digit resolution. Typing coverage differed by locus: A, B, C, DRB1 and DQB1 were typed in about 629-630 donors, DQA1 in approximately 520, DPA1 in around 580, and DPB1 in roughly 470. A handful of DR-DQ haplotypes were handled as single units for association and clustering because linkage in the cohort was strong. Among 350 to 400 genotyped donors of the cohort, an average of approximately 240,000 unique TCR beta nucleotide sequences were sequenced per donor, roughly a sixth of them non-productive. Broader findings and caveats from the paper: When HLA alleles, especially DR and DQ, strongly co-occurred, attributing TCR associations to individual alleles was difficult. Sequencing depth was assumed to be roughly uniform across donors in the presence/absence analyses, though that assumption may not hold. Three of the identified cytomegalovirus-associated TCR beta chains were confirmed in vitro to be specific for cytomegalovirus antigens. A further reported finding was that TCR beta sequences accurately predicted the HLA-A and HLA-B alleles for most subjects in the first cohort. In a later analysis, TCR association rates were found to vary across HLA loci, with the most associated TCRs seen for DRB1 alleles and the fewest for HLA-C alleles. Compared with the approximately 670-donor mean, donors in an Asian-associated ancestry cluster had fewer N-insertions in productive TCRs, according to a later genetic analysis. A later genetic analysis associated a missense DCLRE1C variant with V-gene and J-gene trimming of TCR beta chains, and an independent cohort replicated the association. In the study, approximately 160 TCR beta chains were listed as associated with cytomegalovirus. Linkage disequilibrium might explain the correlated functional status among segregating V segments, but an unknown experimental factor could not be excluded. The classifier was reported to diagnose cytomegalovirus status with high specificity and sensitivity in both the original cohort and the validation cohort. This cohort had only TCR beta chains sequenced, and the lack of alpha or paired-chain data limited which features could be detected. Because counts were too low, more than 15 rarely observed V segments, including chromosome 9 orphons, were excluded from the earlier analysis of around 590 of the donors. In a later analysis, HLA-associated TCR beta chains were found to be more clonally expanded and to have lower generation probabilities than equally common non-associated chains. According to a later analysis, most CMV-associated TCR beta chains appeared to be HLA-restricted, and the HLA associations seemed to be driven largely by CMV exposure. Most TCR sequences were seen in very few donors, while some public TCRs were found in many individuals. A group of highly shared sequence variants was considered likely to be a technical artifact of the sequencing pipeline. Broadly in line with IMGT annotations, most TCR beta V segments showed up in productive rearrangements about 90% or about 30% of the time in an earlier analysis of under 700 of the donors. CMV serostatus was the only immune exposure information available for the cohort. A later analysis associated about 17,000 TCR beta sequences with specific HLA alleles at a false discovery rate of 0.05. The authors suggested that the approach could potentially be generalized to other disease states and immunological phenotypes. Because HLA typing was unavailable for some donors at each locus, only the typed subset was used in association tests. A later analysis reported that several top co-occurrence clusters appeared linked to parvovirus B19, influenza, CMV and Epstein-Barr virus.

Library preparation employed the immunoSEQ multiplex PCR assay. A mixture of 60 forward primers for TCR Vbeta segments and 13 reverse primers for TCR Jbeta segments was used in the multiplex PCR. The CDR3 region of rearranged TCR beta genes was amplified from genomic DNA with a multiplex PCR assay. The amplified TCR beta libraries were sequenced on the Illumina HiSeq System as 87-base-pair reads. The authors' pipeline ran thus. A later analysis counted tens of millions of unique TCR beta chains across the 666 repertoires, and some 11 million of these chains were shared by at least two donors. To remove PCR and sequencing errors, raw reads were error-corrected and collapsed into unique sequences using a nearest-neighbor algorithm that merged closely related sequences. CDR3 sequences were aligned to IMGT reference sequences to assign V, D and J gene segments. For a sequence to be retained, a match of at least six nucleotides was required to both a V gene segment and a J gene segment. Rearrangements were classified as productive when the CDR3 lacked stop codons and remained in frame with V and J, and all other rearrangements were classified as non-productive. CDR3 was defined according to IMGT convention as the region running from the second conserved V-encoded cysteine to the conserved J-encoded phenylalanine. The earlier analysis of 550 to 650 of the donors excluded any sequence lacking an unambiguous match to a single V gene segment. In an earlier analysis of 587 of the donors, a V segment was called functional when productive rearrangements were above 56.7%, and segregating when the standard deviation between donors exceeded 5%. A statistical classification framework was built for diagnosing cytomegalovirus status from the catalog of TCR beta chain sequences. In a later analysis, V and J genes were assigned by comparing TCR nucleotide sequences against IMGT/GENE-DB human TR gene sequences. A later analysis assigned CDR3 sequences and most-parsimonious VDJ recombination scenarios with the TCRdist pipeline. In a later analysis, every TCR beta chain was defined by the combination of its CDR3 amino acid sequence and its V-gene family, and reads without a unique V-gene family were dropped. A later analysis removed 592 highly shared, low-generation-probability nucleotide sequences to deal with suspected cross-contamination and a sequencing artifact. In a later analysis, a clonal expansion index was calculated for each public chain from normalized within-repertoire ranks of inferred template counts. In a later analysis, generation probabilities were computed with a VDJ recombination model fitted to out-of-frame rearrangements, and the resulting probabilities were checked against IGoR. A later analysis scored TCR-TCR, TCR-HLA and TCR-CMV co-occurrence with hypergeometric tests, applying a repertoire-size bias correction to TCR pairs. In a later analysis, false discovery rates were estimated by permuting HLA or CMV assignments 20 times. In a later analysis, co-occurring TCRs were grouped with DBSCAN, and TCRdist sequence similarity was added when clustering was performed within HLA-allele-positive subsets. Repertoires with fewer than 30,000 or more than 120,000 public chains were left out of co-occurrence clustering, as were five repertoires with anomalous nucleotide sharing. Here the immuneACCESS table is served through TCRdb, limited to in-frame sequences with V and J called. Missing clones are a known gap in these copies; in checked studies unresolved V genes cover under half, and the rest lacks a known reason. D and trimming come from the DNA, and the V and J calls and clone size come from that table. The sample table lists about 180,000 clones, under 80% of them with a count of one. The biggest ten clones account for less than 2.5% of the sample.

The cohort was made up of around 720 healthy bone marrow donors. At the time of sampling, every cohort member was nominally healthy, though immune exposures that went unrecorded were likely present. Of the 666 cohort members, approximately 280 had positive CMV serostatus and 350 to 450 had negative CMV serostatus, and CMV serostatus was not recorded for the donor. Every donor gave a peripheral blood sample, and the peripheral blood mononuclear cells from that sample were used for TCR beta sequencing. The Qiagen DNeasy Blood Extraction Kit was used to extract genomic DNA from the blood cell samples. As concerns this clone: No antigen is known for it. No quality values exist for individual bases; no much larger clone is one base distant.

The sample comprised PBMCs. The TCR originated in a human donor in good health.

This receptor carries the CDR3 CASSTQGASTGELFF. The nucleotides read TGTGCCAGCAGCACACAGGGGGCTTCGACCGGGGAGCTGTTTTTT. The chain is made from TRBV25-1 and TRBJ2-2; 9 nucleotides in the junction match TRBD1. Trimming leaves V shorter by 6 bases and J shorter by 5 bases, with the junction holding 7 bases beyond the gene matches. The CDR3 runs 15 residues from the cysteine to the phenylalanine. The entry retains the CDR3 DNA only, 45 bases that are in frame from base 1. Taken from the germline V gene, the CDR1 and CDR2 loops are MGHDK and SYGVNS.